Below are 6 T cell receptor beta chains sequenced from a single sample in a study of T cell responses to AZD1222 COVID-19 vaccine. Method: immunoSEQ multiplex PCR; TCRdb's copy keeps in-frame clones and lacks some. The data contain around 140,000 clones, more than 85% of them singletons. The sequencing used peripheral blood, collected 28 days after the second AZD1222 dose. The receptors stem from an adult who received the AZD1222 COVID-19 vaccine.

This chain uses TRBV4-1 with TRBJ1-2; possibly TRBD1 for D (6 bases). V was trimmed by 3 bases and J by 0 bases, leaving 14 bases between them. Germline values: CDR1 MGHRA, CDR2 YSYEKL. This CDR3 comprises 16 residues. The CDR3, as DNA: TGCGCCAGCAGCCACTTGTCAGGACAGACTAACTATGGCTACACCTTC. Its translation: CASSHLSGQTNYGYTF.

V usage is TRBV28 and J usage is TRBJ2-1; TRBD2 aligns across 11 bases. The V gene's germline CDR1 is MDHEN and CDR2 SYDVKM. CDR3 size: 16 residues. The ends lost 8 bases at V and 6 bases at J; junction bases unmatched: 12. CDR3 sequence (DNA): TGTGCCAGCGGAACACTAGCGGGAGTGGGGCGCAATGAGCAGTTCTTC. It is translated as CASGTLAGVGRNEQFF.

This chain links TRBV28 with TRBJ1-2, with D possibly matching TRBD1 (6 bases). Germline CDR1 is MDHEN and CDR2 is SYDVKM. The CDR3 has 13 residues. Trimming cost V 5 bases and J 4 bases, with 11 bases left between them. CDR3 in amino acids: CASSPGQIYGYTF. Here the CDR3 DNA reads TGTGCCAGCAGTCCCGGACAGATCTATGGCTACACCTTC.

V usage is TRBV5-1 and J usage is TRBJ2-1; a weak D match, TRBD2 (6 bases). The germline V and J ends were trimmed by 3 bases and 7 bases, with 8 bases remaining between them. Germline V CDR1 and CDR2: SGHRS, YFSETQ. This CDR3 has 12 residues. CDR3 bases: TGCGCCAGCAGCTGGACTATTAATGAGCAGTTCTTC. Encoded protein: CASSWTINEQFF.

The V call is TRBV9, the J call TRBJ2-1, with TRBD2 identical over 7 bases. V dropped 4 bases and J dropped 4; count of bases not matched to a gene: 8. CDR1 and CDR2 from the germline V gene are SGDLS and YYNGEE. The CDR3 is 15 residues long. The CDR3 loop is CASSRSGEPYNEQFF. The CDR3 DNA reads TGTGCCAGCAGCAGGAGCGGGGAGCCTTACAATGAGCAGTTCTTC.

The V and J genes are TRBV5-4 and TRBJ2-3; D is uncertain. Trimming removed 0 bases from V and 0 bases from J, with 8 bases in between. There are 15 residues in the CDR3. Germline V lookup: CDR1 SGHNT, CDR2 YYREEE (reference sequence). The CDR3 DNA sequence: TGTGCCAGCAGCTTGGACTACGCCAGCACAGATACGCAGTATTTT. This gives the protein CASSLDYASTDTQYF.